This T cell receptor (beta chain) was identified during a study of blood T cell repertoires in COVID-19. Across the study: From T cells, B-cell-depleted T cells, or PBMCs came the material, which was cDNA or gDNA.

J lost 7 bases, V lost 3 bases, and 5 bases had no gene match. CDR1 and CDR2 (germline): SGDLS, YYNGEE. This CDR3 contains 15 residues. Original processing methods: From reference gene primer amplification, estimates of nucleated cell counts were derived. The repertoire was sequenced with immunoSEQ multiplex PCR; TCRdb's copy has only in-frame clones and lacks some. V and J calls and clone size are as listed in that table; D and trimming were resolved from the DNA. The sample shows more than 70,000 clones, around nine tenths of them seen only once. The clonotype comes from a woman of 80 years or more with acute or convalescent COVID-19. The chain couples TRBV9 to TRBJ1-6; 9 bases align to TRBD1. Sequencing input: peripheral blood. The CDR3 is CASSAQGAMNSPLHF. The CDR3 DNA follows: TGTGCCAGCAGCGCACAGGGGGCTATGAATTCACCCCTCCACTTT.